This TCR beta chain was identified during a study of human T cells and chemical hapten exposure. In the study overall: Patch tests containing 0.01% DPC, applied to the upper back, were read at 6 days.

The time point here: pre-sensitization, week 0. Specified treatment: therapeutic diphenylcyclopropenone sensitization with weekly scalp DPC. Unfractionated whole blood was the source from which total RNA was extracted. CDR1 and CDR2 from the germline V gene are KGHDR and SFDVKD. V lost 1 base, J lost 4 bases, and 9 bases lay in between. The CDR3 has 14 amino acids. Findings and limits, study-wide: A positive correlation with patch test score was found for PT1 expanded TCR counts. Large CDR3 similarity clusters arose significantly more often from expanded TCRs than from controls.

In its sample, this clonotype was seen a few times. Its antigen is still unknown. TCRdb reprocessed the RACE reads with MiXCR, giving one entry per CDR3 protein. The sample contains around 260,000 distinct CDR3 sequences, more than 6.5% of which appear only once. The V and J genes are TRBV24-1 and TRBJ1-2; D remains unclear. The clonotype comes from a woman between 40 and 55 years old with alopecia areata. Some clones in this sample may be carry-over from other donors' samples. This sample comprised whole blood, obtained in connection with sensitization to the hapten diphenylcyclopropenone (DPC). The CDR3 loop is CATSDLWVAYGYTF. In nucleotides, the CDR3 is TGTGCCACCAGTGATTTATGGGTTGCCTATGGCTACACCTTC.